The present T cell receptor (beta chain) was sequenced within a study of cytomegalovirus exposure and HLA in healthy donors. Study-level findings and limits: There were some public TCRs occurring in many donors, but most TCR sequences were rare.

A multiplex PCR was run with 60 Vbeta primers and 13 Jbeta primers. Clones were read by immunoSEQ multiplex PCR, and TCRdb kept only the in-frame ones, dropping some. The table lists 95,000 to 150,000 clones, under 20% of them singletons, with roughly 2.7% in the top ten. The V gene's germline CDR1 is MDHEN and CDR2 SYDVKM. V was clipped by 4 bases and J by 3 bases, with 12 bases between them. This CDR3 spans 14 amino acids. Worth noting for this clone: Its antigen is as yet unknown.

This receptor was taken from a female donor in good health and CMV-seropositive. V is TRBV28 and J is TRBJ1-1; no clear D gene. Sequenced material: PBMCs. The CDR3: CASSYQGRDTEAFF. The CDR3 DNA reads TGTGCCAGCAGTTACCAAGGGCGGGACACTGAAGCTTTCTTT. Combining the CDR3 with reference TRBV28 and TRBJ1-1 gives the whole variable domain DVKVTQSSRYLVKRTGEKVFLECVQDMDHENMFWYRQDPGLGLRLIYFSYDVKMKEKGDIPEGYSVSREKKERFSLILESASTNQTSMYLCASSYQGRDTEAFFGQGTRLTVV.